Listed here are 2 T cell receptor beta chains from one sample, sequenced in a study of blood T cell repertoires in COVID-19. TCRdb's copy holds only in-frame clones and misses some; the assay was immunoSEQ multiplex PCR. The sample lists fewer than 250,000 clones; around four fifths were seen once. Sequencing used peripheral blood. Receptors originate from a man in his fifties or sixties with COVID-19, enrolled during active disease.

V usage is TRBV27 and J usage is TRBJ1-5; 7 positions agree with TRBD1. Germline CDR1 reads MNHEY; CDR2 reads SMNVEV (reference sequence). The CDR3 totals 14 residues. The V and J ends lost 3 bases and 7 bases, in that order; junction bases with no gene match: 6. CDR3 DNA sequence: TGTGCCAGCAGTTTCCGGGACAGACAACAGCCCCAGCATTTT. Translated: CASSFRDRQQPQHF.

This rearrangement joins TRBV7-9 to TRBJ1-1, with no clear D. The CDR3 sequence is 12 residues long. V lost 6 bases and J 4 bases, leaving 9 bases between the germline ends. Per the germline V gene, CDR1 is SEHNR and CDR2 is FQNEAQ (reference sequence). The CDR3, as DNA: TGTGCCAGCAGGACACCTTCCACTGAAGCTTTCTTT. This translates into CASRTPSTEAFF.